This T cell receptor beta chain is from a study of shared clonotypes between healthy human individuals. CD45RO negativity and positive selection for CCR7 defined naive CD8 cells, a population that excluded terminally differentiated effector memory CD45RA+ cells. V trimming: 1 base; J trimming: 5 bases; junction bases outside the gene matches: 10. Germline V lookup: CDR1 ENHRY, CDR2 SYGVKD. CDR3 length: 16 residues. The assay was immunoSEQ multiplex PCR, and TCRdb's table has in-frame clones only and misses some. The table lists around 700,000 clones, about 90% of them singletons. The rearrangement uses TRBV10-3 and TRBJ2-7, with TRBD1 identical over 8 bases. The source material was naive CD8+ T cells sorted from blood. This clonotype originated in a man aged 25 to 40 in good health. As DNA, the CDR3 is TGTGCCATCAGTGAGTATAAGGACAGGGCTGAAGACGAGCAGTACTTC. It yields the protein CAISEYKDRAEDEQYF.